This TCR beta chain is from a study of post-analysis software for immune sequencing data. Turning to the study itself: Multiple sclerosis in the patients followed relapsing-remitting, secondary progressive and progressive-relapsing courses. The study, taken as a whole, reports: By F measure, samples from a shared preparation batch strongly co-clustered. Versus controls, multiple sclerosis patients showed significantly lower diversity (normalized Chao1). When patients were compared with controls, about five TRBV segments were more frequent, TRBV5-6, TRBV5-1 and TRBV20-1 among them.

In regard to this clonotype: The antigen remains unidentified.

Libraries were made from TCR beta cDNA, and they carried unique molecular identifiers. T cells numbering about 0.85 to 11 million gave rise to about 490,000 cDNA molecules. TCRdb reprocessed the PCR reads via MiXCR and lists one record per CDR3 protein. Among roughly 540,000 distinct CDR3 sequences listed, 30% to 40% were seen once. The germline V and J ends were trimmed by 2 bases and 3 bases, with 14 bases remaining between them. Germline lookup yields CDR1 MGHRA and CDR2 YSYEKL. The CDR3 runs to 15 residues. Sequenced sample: blood. J is TRBJ2-7 and V is TRBV4-1, with a tentative D call TRBD1 (6 bases). The TCR sequence derives from a girl aged 2 to 17 with multiple sclerosis. CDR3 nucleotide sequence: TGCGCCAGCAGCCAATCAACAGGGTGGAACTACGAGCAGTACTTC. Protein sequence: CASSQSTGWNYEQYF.